This T cell receptor (beta chain) originates from a study of shared clonotypes between healthy human individuals. On the study more broadly: The study used three CD4 naive, three CD4 memory, two CD8 naive and one CD8 memory plate per donor. Regarding the study as a whole: Naive CD4 clonotypes were shared across a handful of donors at 5% to 6%.

Sorted-subset replicate PCRs used roughly 220 ng DNA, approximately 30,000 T cell genomes. Clones were read by immunoSEQ multiplex PCR, and TCRdb kept only the in-frame ones, dropping some. The sample consists of around 1.5 million clones, under 99% of them appearing once. V lost 0 bases, J lost 5 bases, and 3 bases stayed unmatched. The CDR3 covers 15 residues. Looked up from germline, CDR1 is SGHNT and CDR2 is YYREEE (reference sequence). From CD4+ cells came CD45RA+ naive and CD45RA-negative memory subsets. Worth noting for this clone: The antigen is undetermined.

The sample was naive CD4+ T cells sorted from blood. Sample subset: CD45RA+ positively selected. This receptor was identified in a man aged 30 to 39 in good health. The chain couples TRBV5-4 to TRBJ2-1; 9 positions match TRBD2. CDR3 protein: CASSLGTSANNEQFF. The CDR3, as DNA: TGTGCCAGCAGCTTGGGGACTAGCGCTAACAATGAGCAGTTCTTC.